Following are 2 T cell receptor beta chains from one sample sequenced in a study of spatial heterogeneity in lung cancer. Time point given: sample taken at primary tumor resection. Overall study findings and caveats: In tumors, expanded intratumoral alpha and beta TCR counts tracked mutation counts.

No antigen is known for these receptors. TCRdb reanalysed the 5' RACE reads using MiXCR and keeps one entry per CDR3 protein. Of 7,500 to 10,000 distinct CDR3 sequences in the sample, about 5% were seen once. The input for sequencing was lung tumor tissue, taken at surgery. The receptors originated from a female donor with early-stage non-small cell lung cancer.

There are many counts of this clonotype. The chain uses TRBV6-6 and TRBJ2-5, with a weak D call TRBD1 (5 bases). V shed 7 bases and J shed 7 bases, with 16 bases lying between them. This CDR3 contains 13 residues. Germline loops: CDR1 MNHNY, CDR2 SVGAGI (reference sequence). CDR3 sequence (DNA): TGTGCCAGCACCACGGACACCAAAGGGACCCAGTACTTC. This gives the protein CASTTDTKGTQYF.

The V and J genes are TRBV6-6 and TRBJ2-7; D may be TRBD1 (5 bases). Germline CDR1 reads MNHNY; CDR2 reads SVGAGI (reference sequence). The CDR3 sequence is 12 residues long. The V gene lost 8 bases and the J gene lost 5 bases, with 13 bases spanning the gap. CDR3 sequence reads: CASGFQGNEQYF. The CDR3 bases are TGTGCCAGCGGGTTCCAGGGTAACGAGCAGTACTTC.